A selection of T cell receptor beta chains follows, all from one sample in a study of T cell responses to AZD1222 COVID-19 vaccine. Libraries were prepared by immunoSEQ multiplex PCR; TCRdb keeps only in-frame clonotypes and omits some of them. The data hold 110,000 to 150,000 clones, with 75% to 90% observed a single time. The sequenced sample was peripheral blood, obtained on day 0 of AZD1222 vaccination. These receptors were obtained from an adult in good health. The CDR3 runs from the conserved cysteine through the conserved F or W. A D gene is named only where the DNA matches it firmly. Rows may omit the clone size; those that give it use once, few, many or a size class.

TRBV5-4	TRBJ1-2	TRBD1	NA	TGTGCCAGCAGCCCCGGGACAGGGGTTCTGTGGGATGGCTACACCTTC	CASSPGTGVLWDGYTF
TRBV7-2	TRBJ2-1	TRBD2	NA	TGTGCCAGCAGCCGGTCGGGGGGAGCCTATTACAATGAGCAGTTCTTC	CASSRSGGAYYNEQFF
TRBV4-2	TRBJ2-1	TRBD2	NA	TGTGCCAGCAGCCAAGGGGCGGTAGCGGGAGGATATGGGCAATATGAGCAGTTCTTC	CASSQGAVAGGYGQYEQFF
TRBV6-5	TRBJ1-1	NA	NA	TGTGCCAGCAGAAAGGACAGGAACACTGAAGCTTTCTTT	CASRKDRNTEAFF
TRBV12-3/TRBV12-4	TRBJ1-1	NA	once	TGTGCCAGCAGTTCAAGGGTCGAAGCTTTCTTT	CASSSRVEAFF
TRBV15	TRBJ2-2	TRBD2	NA	TGTGCCACCAGCAGAGATTGGGGTAGCGGGAGCACCGGGGAGCTGTTTTTT	CATSRDWGSGSTGELFF
TRBV3-1/TRBV3-2	TRBJ2-4	TRBD2	NA	TGTGCCAGCAGCCACCCCAGCGGGGAAGCCAAAAACATTCAGTACTTC	CASSHPSGEAKNIQYF
TRBV6-1	TRBJ2-4	TRBD1	NA	TGTGCCAGCAGTGAATGGGTAGGGGGCGGTAATCAGTACTTC	CASSEWVGGGNQYF
TRBV27	TRBJ2-5	NA	NA	TGTGCCAGCGGGACCGGGGGACCGGGCCAAGAGACCCAGTACTTC	CASGTGGPGQETQYF
TRBV11-3	TRBJ2-1	NA	NA	TGTGCCAGCAGCTTTGGCTACAATGAGCAGTTCTTC	CASSFGYNEQFF
TRBV9	TRBJ1-2	NA	NA	TGTGCCAGCAGCGTAGGGGGTCTCTACACCTTC	CASSVGGLYTF
TRBV30	TRBJ2-3	TRBD2	NA	TGTGCCTGGAGTGTCCCGGGACTAGCGGGAATCACAGATACGCAGTATTTT	CAWSVPGLAGITDTQYF
TRBV7-9	TRBJ1-6	NA	NA	TGTGCCAGCAGCTTACCAGGGAACTATAATTCACCCCTCCACTTT	CASSLPGNYNSPLHF
TRBV11-2	TRBJ1-5	NA	NA	TGTGCCAGCAGCTTCCAGGGGAATCAGCCCCAGCATTTT	CASSFQGNQPQHF
TRBV13	TRBJ1-6	NA	NA	TGTGCCAGCAGCTGGGGCCGGGACGGCCCGTCACCCCTCCACTTT	CASSWGRDGPSPLHF
TRBV21-1	TRBJ1-5	NA	NA	TGTGCCACAGCGACAGGGGCGGGGAGCAATCAGCCCCAGCATTTT	CATATGAGSNQPQHF
TRBV27	TRBJ1-6	NA	NA	TGTGCCAGCAGATCACGGGGGAATAATTCACCCCTCCACTTT	CASRSRGNNSPLHF
TRBV2	TRBJ2-3	TRBD2	NA	TGTGCCAGCAGCAAACTAGCGGGAACATACACAGATACGCAGTATTTT	CASSKLAGTYTDTQYF
TRBV19	TRBJ1-5	TRBD1	NA	TGTGCCAGTACTCCCCGACAGGGGGAGCAGCCCCAGCATTTT	CASTPRQGEQPQHF
TRBV6-1	TRBJ2-1	TRBD1	NA	TGTGCCAGCAGTGGGCCGGGACAGGGGCCTTTTGAGCAGTTCTTC	CASSGPGQGPFEQFF
TRBV30	TRBJ1-1	NA	NA	TGTGCCTGGAGTGTGTTGATTTTTACTGAAGCTTTCTTT	CAWSVLIFTEAFF
TRBV5-6	TRBJ2-7	TRBD2	NA	TGTGCCAGCACTGGTTCTGAGGGACTAGGATACGAGCAGTACTTC	CASTGSEGLGYEQYF
TRBV7-2	TRBJ2-2	NA	NA	TGTGCCAGCAGTCGTAAAGCCCTTGGCGGGGAGCTGTTTTTT	CASSRKALGGELFF
TRBV10-3	TRBJ1-2	NA	NA	TGTGCCATCAGTGAAAGGGGAAGCGTCGAGGGCTACACCTTC	CAISERGSVEGYTF
TRBV20-1	TRBJ2-5	TRBD2	NA	TGCAGTGCTAGTCTCCAAGCGGGGGAGACCCAGTACTTC	CSASLQAGETQYF
TRBV18	TRBJ1-4	NA	NA	TGTGCCAGCTCACCCCTCGCAGGGGCGGAAGAAAAACTGTTTTTT	CASSPLAGAEEKLFF
TRBV7-8	TRBJ1-3	TRBD1	NA	TGTGCCAGCAGCTTAAGCACAGGGGACTCTGGAAACACCATATATTTT	CASSLSTGDSGNTIYF
TRBV6-5	TRBJ1-2	NA	NA	TGTGCCAGCAGTTACTCGGACAACCCTCTGGGCTACACCTTC	CASSYSDNPLGYTF
TRBV5-1	TRBJ1-1	TRBD1	NA	TGCGCCAGCAGAACCCGGACAGGAGTAAACACTGAAGCTTTCTTT	CASRTRTGVNTEAFF
TRBV5-1	TRBJ2-3	NA	NA	TGCGCCAGCAGCTTGTCACCCCAAACAGGGTTAGGAGATACGCAGTATTTT	CASSLSPQTGLGDTQYF
TRBV15	TRBJ2-2	NA	NA	TGTGCCACCAGCAGAGATTTAGGGATCAATCCCGGGGAGCTGTTTTTT	CATSRDLGINPGELFF
TRBV6-5	TRBJ2-7	TRBD2	NA	TGTGCCAGCAGGTCGGGACTAGCCTCCTACGAGCAGTACTTC	CASRSGLASYEQYF
TRBV7-9	TRBJ2-7	NA	once	TGTGCCAGCAGCTTAGACCGGTTTGCTGTAGGACACAACTACGAGCAGTACTTC	CASSLDRFAVGHNYEQYF